The 32 T cell receptor beta chains below were found in one sample sequenced in a study of cytomegalovirus exposure and HLA in healthy donors. In the PCR, 60 Vbeta and 13 Jbeta primers were used. The method was immunoSEQ multiplex PCR; TCRdb's version includes in-frame clones alone and lacks a portion of them. Of around 180,000 clones in the sample, roughly 84% were seen once. The specimen was PBMCs. The origin of the receptors is a girl under 10 years old in good health and CMV-seropositive.

The CDR3 DNA is TGTGCCAGCACCTCTGTACCAGGGCCTGAAGCTTTCTTT. It is translated as CASTSVPGPEAFF. The chain recombines TRBV2 with TRBJ1-1; D perhaps matches TRBD1 (5 bases). Trimming removed 7 bases at V and 6 bases at J, with 15 bases between. The CDR3 contains 13 residues. Germline V gives CDR1 SNHLY, CDR2 FYNNEI. Complete variable domain (other parts from reference TRBV2 and TRBJ1-1): EPEVTQTPSHQVTQMGQEVILRCVPISNHLYFYWYRQILGQKVEFLVSFYNNEISEKSEIFDDQFSVERPDGSNFTLKIRSTKLEDSAMYFCASTSVPGPEAFFGQGTRLTVV.

The CDR3 nucleotides read TGTGCCAGCAGCAGTAGCGGGAGAGAAAGAGAGACCCAGTACTTC. Protein sequence: CASSSSGRERETQYF. The chain recombines TRBV9 with TRBJ2-5; 9 bases are shared with TRBD2. The CDR3 is 15 residues long. Germline V gene sequence: CDR1 SGDLS, CDR2 YYNGEE. Losses at the gene ends were 4 bases for V and 4 bases for J; bases not matched to a gene: 8.

This clone was detected a few times. The chain has TRBV2 and TRBJ1-2; no reliable D call. The CDR3 sequence is 12 residues long. Germline values: CDR1 SNHLY, CDR2 FYNNEI. Trimming removed 4 bases at V and 4 bases at J, with 7 bases between. Here the CDR3 reads CASSGYRYGYTF. The DNA for the CDR3 is TGTGCCAGCAGTGGTTATCGCTATGGCTACACCTTC.

The chain joins TRBV5-1 to TRBJ2-7; 9 bases are shared with TRBD1. The V gene end was trimmed by 4 bases and the J gene end by 3 bases; junction bases not matched to a gene: 5. This CDR3 contains 14 residues. Germline V lookup: CDR1 SGHRS, CDR2 YFSETQ. The DNA for the CDR3 is TGCGCCAGCAGCATGGACAGGGGAGGCTACGAGCAGTACTTC. This translates into CASSMDRGGYEQYF.

The chain joins TRBV27 to TRBJ1-6; tentative D call: TRBD1 (6 bases). Germline V gene data show CDR1 as MNHEY and CDR2 as SMNVEV (reference sequence). The V end was cut by 4 bases, the J end by 6 bases, with 16 bases between. CDR3 size: 16 residues. The chain's CDR3 is CASSSSGGAGNSPLHF. The CDR3 DNA follows: TGTGCCAGCAGTTCCAGCGGGGGGGCCGGTAATTCACCCCTCCACTTT.

J is TRBJ1-1 and V is TRBV6-6, with TRBD1 as a possible D gene (5 bases). Germline V CDR1 and CDR2: MNHNY, SVGAGI (reference sequence). The CDR3 contains 14 residues. Trimming shortened V by 5 bases and J by 6 bases, and 16 bases separated the two germline ends. The DNA of the CDR3 is TGTGCCAGCAGTCAATTGGGGGGGTTCGCTGAAGCTTTCTTT. It yields the protein CASSQLGGFAEAFF.

The chain carries TRBV5-6 and TRBJ1-5; perhaps TRBD1 as D (5 bases). The CDR3 has 18 amino acids. The germline V gene has CDR1 SGHDT and CDR2 YYEEEE. The V and J ends lost 5 bases and 3 bases respectively, with 24 bases between them. DNA of the CDR3: TGTGCCAGCAGTCTGGGGGGGGGAGACATCCCTCACAATCAGCCCCAGCATTTT. It is translated as CASSLGGGDIPHNQPQHF.

This clone was counted once. The chain couples TRBV19 to TRBJ2-5; 7 bases fit TRBD1. V lost 8 bases and J lost 2; bases outside the gene matches: 5. Germline V gene sequence: CDR1 LNHDA, CDR2 SQIVND (reference sequence). The CDR3 loop spans 13 amino acids. CDR3 sequence (DNA): TGTGCCAGTGGAAGCAGGGGGCAAGAGACCCAGTACTTC. Translated: CASGSRGQETQYF.

The chain has TRBV4-1 and TRBJ2-6; D ambiguous. There are 15 residues in the CDR3. V was trimmed by 2 bases and J by 5 bases, leaving 10 bases between them. The germline V gene encodes CDR1 MGHRA and CDR2 YSYEKL. CDR3 protein: CASSQPGSRANVLTF. The CDR3 coding sequence is TGCGCCAGCAGCCAACCGGGTTCCAGGGCCAACGTCCTGACTTTC.

This clone was counted once. The rearrangement links TRBV13 to TRBJ2-3; a possible D gene is TRBD2 (5 bases). This CDR3 region has 15 residues. CDR1 is PRHDT and CDR2 is FYEKMQ in the germline V gene (reference sequence). V was clipped by 6 bases and J by 1 base, with 14 bases between them. CDR3 amino acids: CASSFFYSGTDTQYF. The CDR3 DNA sequence: TGTGCCAGCAGTTTTTTTTATAGCGGCACAGATACGCAGTATTTT.

The chain has TRBV19 and TRBJ1-1; 9 bases map to TRBD1. Unmatched junction bases numbered 13, after V lost 6 bases and J lost 5 bases. The CDR3 is 16 residues long. Germline V gene sequence: CDR1 LNHDA, CDR2 SQIVND (reference sequence). The CDR3 nucleotides read TGTGCCAGTAGCCCCAGGACAGGGGCGGGGAGGACTGAAGCTTTCTTT. Its translation is CASSPRTGAGRTEAFF.

V gene TRBV27 combines with J gene TRBJ1-2; D unresolved. Trimming removed 8 bases from V and 4 bases from J, with 14 bases in between. CDR1 MNHEY and CDR2 SMNVEV come from the germline V gene (reference sequence). The CDR3 consists of 13 residues. The CDR3 loop reads CASAPSNAYGYTF. CDR3 bases: TGTGCCAGCGCTCCCAGTAATGCCTATGGCTACACCTTC.

This clone has more than one count but fewer than ten. The rearrangement joins TRBV10-1 to TRBJ1-1, with D perhaps TRBD1 (5 bases). The V and J ends lost 8 bases and 2 bases respectively, with 9 bases between them. The CDR3 is made up of 12 amino acids. Germline CDR1 is WNHNN and CDR2 is SYGVQD (reference sequence). The CDR3 here is CASGASNTEAFF. CDR3 coding DNA: TGCGCCAGCGGGGCCAGCAACACTGAAGCTTTCTTT.

The genes are TRBV27 and TRBJ1-2; possibly TRBD1 for D (5 bases). Germline loops: CDR1 MNHEY, CDR2 SMNVEV (reference sequence). The V gene lost 5 bases and the J gene lost 2 bases, with 9 bases spanning the gap. The CDR3 is made up of 13 amino acids. The CDR3 bases are TGTGCCAGCAGTCCTTCAGGGAACTATGGCTACACCTTC. Translated, it gives CASSPSGNYGYTF.

The V call is TRBV29-1, the J call TRBJ1-2; maybe TRBD1 (6 bases). The V gene's germline CDR1 is SQVTM and CDR2 ANQGSEA. Trimming shortened V by 1 base and J by 5 bases, and 17 bases separated the two germline ends. The length of the CDR3 is 15 residues. CDR3 in DNA: TGCAGCGTTGAAGGGCGGCAGGGGCGCCCATATGGCTACACCTTC. This encodes CSVEGRQGRPYGYTF.

The chain has TRBV6-1 and TRBJ1-5, with a tentative D call TRBD1 (6 bases). Germline CDR1 reads MNHNS; CDR2 reads SASEGT. The CDR3 is 15 residues long. With 3 bases removed from V and 5 bases from J, the gap between germline ends came to 14 bases. CDR3 DNA sequence: TGTGCCAGCAGTGACATTCGGGACACTTATCAGCCCCAGCATTTT. Translation gives CASSDIRDTYQPQHF.

The J gene is TRBJ2-5, the V gene TRBV2; TRBD1 might be the D (5 bases). The V end was cut by 3 bases, the J end by 2 bases, with 10 bases between. Germline V gives CDR1 SNHLY, CDR2 FYNNEI. The CDR3 is 14 amino acids. The chain's CDR3 is CASSELTVQETQYF. Here the CDR3 DNA reads TGTGCCAGCAGTGAGCTGACAGTACAAGAGACCCAGTACTTC.

In its sample, this clone was seen once. The V call is TRBV9, the J call TRBJ2-1; 10 nucleotides line up with TRBD2. The CDR3 runs to 15 residues. The ends lost 3 bases at V and 8 bases at J; junction bases unmatched: 8. In germline, CDR1 is SGDLS, CDR2 YYNGEE. For the CDR3, the DNA is TGTGCCAGCAGCGCGCCTAGCGGGAGAGCGCATGAGCAGTTCTTC. Translated: CASSAPSGRAHEQFF.

The J gene is TRBJ2-3, the V gene TRBV4-1; D is perhaps TRBD1 (6 bases). Germline CDR1 MGHRA, CDR2 YSYEKL. Trimming left V 0 bases short and J 1 base short, with 17 bases between. The CDR3 is 18 residues long. CDR3 loop: CASSQESSVRTGTDTQYF. The CDR3 DNA is TGCGCCAGCAGCCAAGAATCTTCCGTCAGGACAGGCACAGATACGCAGTATTTT.

The genes are TRBV28 and TRBJ2-6; D possibly corresponds to TRBD1 (5 bases). CDR1 MDHEN and CDR2 SYDVKM come from the germline V gene. Trimming cost V 3 bases and J 1 base, with 10 bases left between them. The CDR3 consists of 16 residues. CDR3 sequence: CASSFSGWSGANVLTF. The CDR3 nucleotides read TGTGCCAGCAGTTTTTCAGGGTGGTCTGGGGCCAACGTCCTGACTTTC.

The chain links TRBV4-1 to TRBJ2-5; TRBD2 matches 7 bases. CDR1 MGHRA and CDR2 YSYEKL come from the germline V gene. This CDR3 comprises 17 residues. J gave up 0 bases and V 1 base, and 8 bases lay outside the gene matches. The CDR3 nucleotides are TGCGCCAGCAGCCAAGGCGGGCCTAGCGGAAACCAAGAGACCCAGTACTTC. Translation gives CASSQGGPSGNQETQYF.

CDR3 sequence (DNA): TGTGCCAGCAGCTTAGAAGGCGGGGGGGCCAATGAGCAGTTCTTC. It translates to CASSLEGGGANEQFF. J is TRBJ2-1 and V is TRBV11-3, with TRBD2 matching over 9 bases. V lost 0 bases, J lost 6 bases, and 3 bases stayed unmatched. CDR3 length: 15 amino acids. Looked up from germline, CDR1 is SGHNT and CDR2 is YENEEA.

The chain recombines TRBV2 with TRBJ2-7; the match to TRBD2 covers 7 bases. CDR1 and CDR2 from the germline V gene are SNHLY and FYNNEI. With V trimmed by 7 bases and J by 6 bases, 12 bases remained unmatched. The length of the CDR3 is 14 residues. The CDR3 loop reads CASMAGVGGGEQYF. The DNA for the CDR3 is TGTGCCAGCATGGCGGGAGTGGGCGGCGGCGAGCAGTACTTC. Using reference TRBV2 and TRBJ2-7 for the parts outside the CDR3, the full variable domain is EPEVTQTPSHQVTQMGQEVILRCVPISNHLYFYWYRQILGQKVEFLVSFYNNEISEKSEIFDDQFSVERPDGSNFTLKIRSTKLEDSAMYFCASMAGVGGGEQYFGPGTRLTVT.

The V call is TRBV11-2, the J call TRBJ2-3; TRBD2 matches 14 bases. V shed 2 bases and J 2 bases; nucleotides not matched to a gene: 3. The CDR3 is 17 residues long. In germline, CDR1 is SGHAT, CDR2 FQNNGV. The CDR3, as DNA: TGTGCCAGCAGCTTAAGACTAGCGGGAGGGTACACAGATACGCAGTATTTT. The encoded protein is CASSLRLAGGYTDTQYF.

This clone was picked up a small number of times. The chain uses TRBV30 and TRBJ2-1; TRBD2 agrees at 10 bases. The V gene's germline CDR1 is GTSNPN and CDR2 SVGIG (reference sequence). V lost 7 bases, J lost 9 bases, and 12 bases stayed unmatched. CDR3 length: 14 amino acids. The CDR3 is CASRPAGGQGEQFF. The CDR3 DNA sequence: TGTGCCTCCCGCCCAGCGGGGGGGCAGGGTGAGCAGTTCTTC.

The gene calls are TRBV27 and TRBJ2-2, with D hard to call. The V gene lost 1 base and the J gene lost 5 bases, with 14 bases spanning the gap. This CDR3 contains 16 residues. Germline V gene data show CDR1 as MNHEY and CDR2 as SMNVEV (reference sequence). The DNA of the CDR3 is TGTGCCAGCAGTTTATTCGCGGTAGTTGCAACCGGGGAGCTGTTTTTT. It translates to CASSLFAVVATGELFF.

The chain is built from TRBV5-1 and TRBJ2-2; D is unclear. Germline lookup yields CDR1 SGHRS and CDR2 YFSETQ. The CDR3 runs 16 residues. Trimming stripped 0 bases from V and 6 bases from J, with 15 bases between. This chain's CDR3 is CASSLVARMVPGELFF. CDR3 nucleotides: TGCGCCAGCAGCTTGGTAGCTAGGATGGTTCCCGGGGAGCTGTTTTTT.

The chain employs TRBV29-1 and TRBJ1-1, with D uncertain. The CDR3 spans 13 residues. CDR1 and CDR2 (germline): SQVTM, ANQGSEA. The ends were cut back, 4 bases at V and 4 bases at J, with 13 bases in the middle. The CDR3, as DNA: TGCAGCGTTGTTTCCGCGCGCGGCACTGAAGCTTTCTTT. This encodes CSVVSARGTEAFF.

This chain joins TRBV4-1 and TRBJ1-1; no clear D gene. Per germline, CDR1 MGHRA and CDR2 YSYEKL. V was clipped by 0 bases and J by 0 bases, with 8 bases between them. The CDR3 loop spans 15 amino acids. CDR3 coding DNA: TGCGCCAGCAGCCAAGAGGCAGTCATGAACACTGAAGCTTTCTTT. Translating gives CASSQEAVMNTEAFF.

J is TRBJ2-3 and V is TRBV5-1; no definite D call. The CDR3 runs to 15 residues. V lost 2 bases and J lost 0, with 10 bases in between. In germline, CDR1 is SGHRS, CDR2 YFSETQ. CDR3 nucleotide sequence: TGCGCCAGCAGCTTATCTCCAGGTAGCACAGATACGCAGTATTTT. Translated, it gives CASSLSPGSTDTQYF. The entire variable domain, with the rest obtained from reference TRBV5-1 and TRBJ2-3, is as follows: KAGVTQTPRYLIKTRGQQVTLSCSPISGHRSVSWYQQTPGQGLQFLFEYFSETQRNKGNFPGRFSGRQFSNSRSEMNVSTLELGDSALYLCASSLSPGSTDTQYFGPGTRLTVL.

Remarks on this clone: One end of the junction varies from germline; a read error may be responsible. The chain carries TRBV6-5 and TRBJ2-7; D gene unclear. The CDR3 length is 11 residues. Germline assignment: CDR1 MNHEY and CDR2 SVGAGI. The CDR3 reads CATSAGCEQYF. The DNA for the CDR3 is TGTGCCACCAGTGCAGGATGCGAGCAGTACTTC.

A remark on this clone: A read error may produce the germline difference seen at one junction end. V usage is TRBV29-1 and J usage is TRBJ1-2; D is unclear. This CDR3 contains 10 residues. Germline V gene data show CDR1 as SQVTM and CDR2 as ANQGSEA. The CDR3 spells CSVPLGLPVF. The CDR3 DNA reads TGCAGCGTTCCCCTTGGGCTACCAGTCTTC. The complete variable domain, with remaining parts taken from reference TRBV29-1 and TRBJ1-2, reads SAVISQKPSRDICQRGTSLTIQCQVDSQVTMMFWYRQQPGQSLTLIATANQGSEATYESGFVIDKFPISRPNLTFSTLTVSNMSPEDSSIYLCSVPLGLPVFGSGTRLTVV.